These T cell receptor beta chains were read from a single sample in a study of identical twins. MiXCR, run by TCRdb on the 5' RACE reads, gives a single entry per CDR3 protein. This sample has 400,000 to 650,000 distinct CDR3 sequences, with less than 25% found just once. This sample also appeared in a second study, on T cells expressing NK-cell markers.

Source material: CD4+ T cells sorted from blood. The receptor source for this set is a woman in her late teens or twenties in good health. The CDR3 runs from the conserved cysteine through the conserved F or W. The D gene is left open where the match is weak. Part of the rows lack a size; the others show once, few, many or a class for expanded clones.

d_call,clone_size,v_call,j_call,cdr3_aa,cdr3_nt
-,once,TRBV6-1,TRBJ1-1,CASSGHPTQPGTTFNTEAFF,TGTGCCAGCAGTGGTCACCCCACCCAACCGGGGACGACCTTTAACACTGAAGCTTTCTTT
-,-,TRBV20-1,TRBJ2-3,CSARFPGLGTDTQYF,TGCAGTGCTAGGTTCCCGGGGTTGGGCACAGATACGCAGTATTTT
-,-,TRBV7-9,TRBJ2-2,CASSSGRPTGELFF,TGTGCCAGCAGCTCGGGACGGCCCACCGGGGAGCTGTTTTTT
-,-,TRBV12-3/TRBV12-4,TRBJ1-4,CASSSSPRANEKLFF,TGTGCCAGCAGTTCAAGTCCCAGGGCGAATGAAAAACTGTTTTTT
-,-,TRBV4-2,TRBJ1-2,CASSQDDSYLYGYTF,TGTGCCAGCAGCCAAGACGACAGCTACCTCTATGGCTACACCTTC
TRBD1,few,TRBV5-1,TRBJ1-1,CASRIGTGDTEAFF,TGCGCCAGCAGAATCGGGACAGGGGACACTGAAGCTTTCTTT
-,many,TRBV15,TRBJ2-3,CATSRDQTDTQYF,TGTGCCACCAGCAGAGACCAGACAGATACGCAGTATTTT
-,-,TRBV25-1,TRBJ2-2,CASTIRTGELFF,TGTGCCAGCACAATACGCACCGGGGAGCTGTTTTTT
-,few,TRBV5-1,TRBJ2-3,CASSYQGDTQYF,TGCGCCAGCAGCTATCAGGGGGATACGCAGTATTTT
-,few,TRBV29-1,TRBJ2-1,CSVTDYNEQFF,TGCAGCGTGACAGACTACAATGAGCAGTTCTTC
-,-,TRBV14,TRBJ2-1,CASSQDRPAQFF,TGTGCCAGCAGCCAAGATCGACCGGCACAGTTCTTC
-,few,TRBV6-1,TRBJ2-1,CASSETEQFF,TGTGCCAGCAGTGAGACAGAGCAGTTCTTC
-,-,TRBV21-1,TRBJ2-1,CASSNGHLRGNEQFF,TGTGCCAGCAGCAATGGCCATCTAAGGGGCAATGAGCAGTTCTTC